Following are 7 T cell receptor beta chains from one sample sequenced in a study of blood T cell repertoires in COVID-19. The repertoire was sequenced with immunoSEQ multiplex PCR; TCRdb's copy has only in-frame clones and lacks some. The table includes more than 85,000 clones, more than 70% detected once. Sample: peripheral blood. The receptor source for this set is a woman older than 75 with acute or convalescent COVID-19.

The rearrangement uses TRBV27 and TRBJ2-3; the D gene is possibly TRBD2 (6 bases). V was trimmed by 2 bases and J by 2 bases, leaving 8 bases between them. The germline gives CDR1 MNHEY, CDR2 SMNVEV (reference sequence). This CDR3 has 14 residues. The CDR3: CASSLGDFTDTQYF. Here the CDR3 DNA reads TGTGCCAGCAGTTTAGGGGACTTCACAGATACGCAGTATTTT.

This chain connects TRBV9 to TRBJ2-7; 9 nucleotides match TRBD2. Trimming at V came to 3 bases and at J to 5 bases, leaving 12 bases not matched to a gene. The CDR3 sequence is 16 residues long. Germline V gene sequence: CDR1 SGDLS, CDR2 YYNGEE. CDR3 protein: CASSASRRGGRNEQYF. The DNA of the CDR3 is TGTGCCAGCAGCGCTTCGAGGCGGGGGGGCCGGAACGAGCAGTACTTC.

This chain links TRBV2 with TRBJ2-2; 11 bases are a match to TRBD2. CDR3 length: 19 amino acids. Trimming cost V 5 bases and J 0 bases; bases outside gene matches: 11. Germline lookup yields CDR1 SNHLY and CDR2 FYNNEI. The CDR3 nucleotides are TGTGCCAGCAGTCCAGCCGGGACTAGCGGTTACGCGAACACCGGGGAGCTGTTTTTT. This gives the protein CASSPAGTSGYANTGELFF.

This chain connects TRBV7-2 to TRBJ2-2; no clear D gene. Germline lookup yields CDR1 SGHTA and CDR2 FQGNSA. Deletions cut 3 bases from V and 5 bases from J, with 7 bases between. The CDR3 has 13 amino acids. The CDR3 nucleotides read TGTGCCAGCAGCTTTGCAGCGACCGGGGAGCTGTTTTTT. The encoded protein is CASSFAATGELFF.

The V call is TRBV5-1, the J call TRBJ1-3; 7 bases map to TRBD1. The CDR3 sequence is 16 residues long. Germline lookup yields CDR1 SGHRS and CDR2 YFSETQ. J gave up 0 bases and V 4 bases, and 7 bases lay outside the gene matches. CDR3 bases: TGCGCCAGCAGCACAGGGGACGTCAACTCTGGAAACACCATATATTTT. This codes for CASSTGDVNSGNTIYF.

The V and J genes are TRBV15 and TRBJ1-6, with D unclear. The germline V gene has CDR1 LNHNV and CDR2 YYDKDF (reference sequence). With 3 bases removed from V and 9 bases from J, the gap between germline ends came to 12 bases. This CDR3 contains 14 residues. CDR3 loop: CATSREDLSSPLHF. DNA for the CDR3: TGTGCCACCAGCAGGGAGGACCTGAGTTCACCCCTCCACTTT.

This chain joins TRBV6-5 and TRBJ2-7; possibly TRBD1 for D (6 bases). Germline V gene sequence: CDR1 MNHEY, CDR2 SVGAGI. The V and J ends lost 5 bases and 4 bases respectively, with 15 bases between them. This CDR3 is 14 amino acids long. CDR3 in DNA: TGTGCCAGCAGTCCCACGGGACAAGATTACGAGCAGTACTTC. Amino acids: CASSPTGQDYEQYF.